These 2 T cell receptor beta chains were all obtained from the same sample, sequenced in a study of OX40 agonist ivuxolimab in advanced cancers. The data were produced by immunoSEQ multiplex PCR, yet TCRdb's version contains in-frame clones alone and is incomplete. In the table there are over 90,000 clones, about 90% of which are singletons. The sample in question was CD4+ or CD8+ T cells sorted from blood, obtained in a trial of the OX40 agonist ivuxolimab. These TCRs come from an adult with an advanced solid tumor such as melanoma, head and neck, liver or kidney cancer.

The chain joins TRBV25-1 to TRBJ2-3; D may be TRBD1 (5 bases). This CDR3 region has 14 residues. CDR1 MGHDK and CDR2 SYGVNS come from the germline V gene. Trimming shortened V by 8 bases and J by 0 bases, and 12 bases separated the two germline ends. CDR3 coding DNA: TGTGCCAGCCGAAGGGGTGGGAGCACAGATACGCAGTATTTT. This codes for CASRRGGSTDTQYF.

This sequence joins TRBV4-1 and TRBJ1-5, with D hard to call. The germline CDR1 and CDR2 sequences are MGHRA and YSYEKL. The ends were cut back, 0 bases at V and 5 bases at J, with 14 bases in the middle. This CDR3 has 16 amino acids. For the CDR3, the DNA is TGCGCCAGCAGCCAAGAAGTGACAAGCTTATATCAGCCCCAGCATTTT. Its translation is CASSQEVTSLYQPQHF.